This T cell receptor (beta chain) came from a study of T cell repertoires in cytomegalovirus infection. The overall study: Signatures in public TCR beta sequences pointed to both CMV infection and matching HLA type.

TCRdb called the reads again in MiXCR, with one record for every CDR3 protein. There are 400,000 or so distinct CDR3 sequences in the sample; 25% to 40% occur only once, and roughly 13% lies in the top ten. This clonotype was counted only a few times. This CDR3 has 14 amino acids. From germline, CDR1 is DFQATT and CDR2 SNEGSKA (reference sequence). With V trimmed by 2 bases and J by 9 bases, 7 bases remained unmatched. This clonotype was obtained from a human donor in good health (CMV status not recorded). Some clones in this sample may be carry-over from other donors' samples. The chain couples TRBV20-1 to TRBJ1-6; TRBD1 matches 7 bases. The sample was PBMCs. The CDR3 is CSARPDRVGSPLHF. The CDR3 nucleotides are TGCAGTGCTAGACCCGACAGGGTTGGTTCACCCCTCCACTTT.